The entry below describes one T cell receptor beta chain. Antigen unknown. The source of the sample is a study of CD8 T cells in Susac syndrome. Study-wide background: Clinically active disease was present in more than five of the sequenced Susac syndrome patients. Eight of these patients were in remission. Study conclusions and caveats: Around 15 Susac-specific public clones were found in total CD8+ repertoires and five in CD8+ TEMRA repertoires.

Roughly 0.45 to 1 ug RNA was reverse transcribed with random hexamers. MiXCR, run by TCRdb on the immunoSEQ multiplex PCR reads, gives a single entry per CDR3 protein. The sample gives approximately 190,000 distinct CDR3 sequences, 95% of which show up once; about 0.17% is in the top ten. Germline lookup yields CDR1 SEHNR and CDR2 FQNEAQ (reference sequence). V was pared by 6 bases and J by 5 bases, with 10 bases between. The length of the CDR3 is 12 residues. From blood CD8+ and CD4+ T cells, the TCR beta chain was sequenced. TEMRA cells were enriched by FACS, and CD4+ and CD8+ T cells were negatively isolated.

This TCR was sampled from a human donor with Susac syndrome. The V call is TRBV7-9, the J call TRBJ1-1; no clear D gene. Sample: CD8+ T cells from PBMCs. CDR3 amino acids: CASSSEVTEAFF. CDR3 coding DNA: TGTGCCAGCAGTTCGGAGGTTACTGAAGCTTTCTTT.